A single sample gave rise to the 13 T cell receptor beta chains below, sequenced in a study of cytomegalovirus exposure and HLA in healthy donors. The repertoire was sequenced with immunoSEQ multiplex PCR; TCRdb's copy has only in-frame clones and lacks some. The sample contains about 300,000 clones, 88% of which appear only once. The sample taken for sequencing was PBMCs. Source of these receptors: a woman younger than 35 in good health and CMV-seronegative.

This clone has a single count. The genes are TRBV25-1 and TRBJ2-1, with 12 bases fitting TRBD2. Losses at the gene ends were 3 bases for V and 4 bases for J; bases not matched to a gene: 4. The germline gives CDR1 MGHDK, CDR2 SYGVNS. The CDR3 totals 16 residues. For the CDR3, the DNA is TGTGCCAGCAGTGAGGGACTAGCGGGCCCTTACAATGAGCAGTTCTTC. It translates to CASSEGLAGPYNEQFF.

The V and J genes are TRBV6-5 and TRBJ2-7; TRBD2 aligns across 7 bases. Germline V gene sequence: CDR1 MNHEY, CDR2 SVGAGI. J lost 3 bases, V lost 2 bases, and 4 bases had no gene match. The CDR3 runs to 14 residues. The CDR3 loop is CASSYNSGGYEQYF. In nucleotides, the CDR3 is TGTGCCAGCAGTTACAATTCGGGAGGCTACGAGCAGTACTTC.

The chain is built from TRBV25-1 and TRBJ2-2, with D tentatively TRBD2 (6 bases). Trimming removed 3 bases from V and 1 base from J, with 9 bases in between. Germline CDR1 reads MGHDK; CDR2 reads SYGVNS. The CDR3 contains 15 residues. For the CDR3, the DNA is TGTGCCAGCAGTGAGGAGGGTTGGAACACCGGGGAGCTGTTTTTT. Translated, it gives CASSEEGWNTGELFF.

The CDR3 DNA reads as TGTGCCAGCAGCGCTACGGGACAGGGAAGGAGCTACGAGCAGTACTTC. This encodes CASSATGQGRSYEQYF. The chain uses TRBV9 and TRBJ2-7, with 9 bases matching TRBD1. The CDR3 has 16 amino acids. Trimming cost V 3 bases and J 3 bases; bases outside gene matches: 10. CDR1 and CDR2 (germline): SGDLS, YYNGEE.

This clone was counted once. The CDR3 nucleotides read TGTGCCAGCAGTGAATCCCCTGACACTGAAGCTTTCTTT. As protein: CASSESPDTEAFF. The J gene is TRBJ1-1, the V gene TRBV2, with D hard to call. This CDR3 has 13 residues. The ends were cut back, 2 bases at V and 3 bases at J, with 7 bases in the middle. Germline V gene lookup returns CDR1 SNHLY and CDR2 FYNNEI.

The chain couples TRBV6-1 to TRBJ2-7; 9 positions agree with TRBD2. The trim removed 7 bases at V and 6 bases at J, leaving 13 bases unmatched. The CDR3 covers 15 residues. Germline loops: CDR1 MNHNS, CDR2 SASEGT. CDR3 protein: CASKNGLAGFFEQYF. The DNA of the CDR3 is TGTGCCAGCAAGAACGGTCTAGCGGGGTTTTTCGAGCAGTACTTC.

The table lists this clone with a count of one. The rearrangement joins TRBV6-1 to TRBJ1-3; D not resolved. The CDR3 runs to 13 residues. Germline V gives CDR1 MNHNS, CDR2 SASEGT. Trimming took off 1 base at V and 4 bases at J, with 5 bases between the two ends. The CDR3 here is CASSEVLGNTIYF. CDR3 nucleotides: TGTGCCAGCAGTGAAGTACTCGGAAACACCATATATTTT.

V gene TRBV5-4 combines with J gene TRBJ2-2; 7 bases are a match to TRBD2. Germline values: CDR1 SGHNT, CDR2 YYREEE (reference sequence). V dropped 2 bases and J dropped 6; count of bases not matched to a gene: 7. The CDR3 length is 15 residues. CDR3 DNA: TGTGCCAGCAGCTTCGGACTAGGAGTCGCCGGGGAGCTGTTTTTT. Its translation: CASSFGLGVAGELFF.

This chain joins TRBV28 and TRBJ2-2, with TRBD2 identical over 12 bases. This CDR3 is 18 amino acids long. J gave up 7 bases and V 4 bases, and 13 bases lay outside the gene matches. The V gene's germline CDR1 is MDHEN and CDR2 SYDVKM. The CDR3 nucleotides read TGTGCCAGCAGTTCCTCCCGGCTAGCGGGAGGGTGGGGCGGGGAGCTGTTTTTT. The encoded protein is CASSSSRLAGGWGGELFF.

The rearrangement uses TRBV29-1 and TRBJ2-2; D is possibly TRBD2 (7 bases). Germline V gene lookup returns CDR1 SQVTM and CDR2 ANQGSEA. There are 17 residues in the CDR3. Between the trimmed V and J ends, which lost 2 bases and 0 bases, there was a span of 16 bases. CDR3 region: CSVEIRGGFPNTGELFF. DNA of the CDR3: TGCAGCGTTGAAATAAGGGGGGGTTTTCCGAACACCGGGGAGCTGTTTTTT.

The rearrangement joins TRBV14 to TRBJ2-7; TRBD2 aligns across 7 bases. V gave up 0 bases and J gave up 4 bases; unmatched junction bases: 3. Germline lookup yields CDR1 SGHDN and CDR2 FVKESK. The CDR3 extends over 14 amino acids. CDR3 nucleotide sequence: TGTGCCAGCAGCCAAGAAGCGGGACCGTACGAGCAGTACTTC. Translating gives CASSQEAGPYEQYF.

The chain uses TRBV15 and TRBJ2-1; TRBD2 might be the D (5 bases). The V end was cut by 0 bases, the J end by 7 bases, with 13 bases between. This CDR3 has 15 amino acids. Germline CDR1 and CDR2: LNHNV and YYDKDF (reference sequence). The CDR3 DNA sequence: TGTGCCACCAGCAGAGAGATTGTGGAGGTAAATGAGCAGTTCTTC. Its protein is CATSREIVEVNEQFF. Based on the CDR3 plus reference TRBV15 and TRBJ2-1, the full variable domain is DAMVIQNPRYQVTQFGKPVTLSCSQTLNHNVMYWYQQKSSQAPKLLFHYYDKDFNNEADTPDNFQSRRPNTSFCFLDIRSPGLGDTAMYLCATSREIVEVNEQFFGPGTRLTVL.

The chain combines TRBV7-9 with TRBJ1-2; D unclear. The V gene's germline CDR1 is SEHNR and CDR2 FQNEAQ (reference sequence). There are 14 residues in the CDR3. V was pared by 6 bases and J by 2 bases, with 13 bases between. The CDR3 is CASSIAPQNYGYTF. The CDR3 DNA sequence: TGTGCCAGCAGTATAGCACCTCAGAACTATGGCTACACCTTC.